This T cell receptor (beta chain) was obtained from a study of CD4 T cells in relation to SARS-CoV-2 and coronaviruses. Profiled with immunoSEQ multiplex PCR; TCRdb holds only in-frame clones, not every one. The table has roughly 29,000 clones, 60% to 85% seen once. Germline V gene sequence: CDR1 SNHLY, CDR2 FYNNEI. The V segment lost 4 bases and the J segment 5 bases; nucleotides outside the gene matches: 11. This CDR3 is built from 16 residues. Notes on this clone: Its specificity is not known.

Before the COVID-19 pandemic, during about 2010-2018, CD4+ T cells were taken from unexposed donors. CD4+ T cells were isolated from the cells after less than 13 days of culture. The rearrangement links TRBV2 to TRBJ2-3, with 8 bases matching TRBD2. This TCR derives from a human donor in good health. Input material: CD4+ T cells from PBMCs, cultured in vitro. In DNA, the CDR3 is TGTGCCAGCAGTGTTACGGGGGGGGCCGCGGTAGATACGCAGTATTTT. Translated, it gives CASSVTGGAAVDTQYF.